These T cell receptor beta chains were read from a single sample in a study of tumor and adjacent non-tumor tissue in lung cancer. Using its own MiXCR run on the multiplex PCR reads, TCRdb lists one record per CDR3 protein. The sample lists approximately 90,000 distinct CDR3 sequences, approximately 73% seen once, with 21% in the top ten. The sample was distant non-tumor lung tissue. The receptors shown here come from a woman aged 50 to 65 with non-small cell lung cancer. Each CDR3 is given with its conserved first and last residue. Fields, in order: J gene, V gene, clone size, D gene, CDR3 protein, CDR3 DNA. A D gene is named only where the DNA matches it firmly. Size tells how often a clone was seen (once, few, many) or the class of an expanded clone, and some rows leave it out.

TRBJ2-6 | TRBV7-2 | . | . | CASSLLGSGADVLTF | TGTGCCAGTAGCTTACTAGGATCCGGGGCCGACGTCCTGACTTTC
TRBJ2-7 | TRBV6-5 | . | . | CASSYRLVGDEQHF | TGTGCCAGCAGTTACCGACTAGTGGGAGACGAGCAGCACTTC
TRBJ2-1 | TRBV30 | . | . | CVWSVMYEQFF | TGTGTCTGGAGTGTAATGTATGAGCAGTTCTTC
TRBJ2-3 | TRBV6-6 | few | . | CVSTEDSITDTQYF | TGTGTTAGCACCGAGGACAGTATCACAGATACGCAGTATTTT
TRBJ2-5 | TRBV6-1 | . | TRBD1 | CASSQTGGILARDETQYF | TGTGCCAGCAGTCAGACAGGGGGTATCCTGGCAAGGGATGAGACCCAGTACTTC
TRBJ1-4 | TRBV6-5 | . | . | CDSRRIATDEKLFF | TGTGACAGCAGACGCATTGCAACTGATGAAAAACTGTTTTTT
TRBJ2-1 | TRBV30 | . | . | CVWSVGLGNEQFF | TGTGTCTGGAGTGTAGGGCTAGGTAATGAGCAGTTCTTC
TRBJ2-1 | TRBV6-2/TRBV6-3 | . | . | CASRGTGGSYNEQSF | TGTGCCAGCAGGGGAACAGGAGGCTCCTACAATGAGCAGTCCTTC
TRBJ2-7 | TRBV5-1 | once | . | CASSLDTGPDQYF | TGCGCCAGCAGCTTGGATACGGGGCCTGACCAGTACTTC
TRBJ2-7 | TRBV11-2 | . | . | CPISLTDTAYEQYF | TGTCCCATCAGCCTGACGGACACTGCATACGAGCAGTACTTC
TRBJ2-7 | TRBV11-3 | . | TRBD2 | CVSSLDGTSGFYEQYF | TGTGTCAGCAGCTTAGATGGGACTAGCGGATTTTATGAACAGTACTTC
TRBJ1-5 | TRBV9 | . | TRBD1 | CASSPESGTGLVQPQHF | TGTGCCAGCAGCCCCGAGTCCGGGACAGGGCTAGTTCAGCCCCAGCATTTT
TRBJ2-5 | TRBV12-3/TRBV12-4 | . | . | CASRRPKADTQYF | TGTGCCAGCAGGAGGCCCAAGGCAGATACCCAGTACTTC
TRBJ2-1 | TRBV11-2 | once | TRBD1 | CASSSLAGTVMQFF | TGTGCCAGCAGCTCTCTCGCCGGGACAGTAATGCAGTTCTTC
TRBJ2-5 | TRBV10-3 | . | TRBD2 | CAIGTSVLQEAQYF | TGTGCCATCGGGACTAGTGTGTTACAAGAGGCCCAGTACTTC
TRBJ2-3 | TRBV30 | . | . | CAWSPHGDQPQYF | TGTGCCTGGAGTCCTCATGGGGATCAGCCCCAGTATTTT
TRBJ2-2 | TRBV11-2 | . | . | CASSLEGSPATRELFF | TGTGCCAGCAGTTTAGAAGGGTCTCCGGCAACCCGGGAGCTGTTTTTT
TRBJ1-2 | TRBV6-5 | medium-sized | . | CAILGNYGYTF | TGTGCCATCCTCGGGAACTATGGCTACACCTTC
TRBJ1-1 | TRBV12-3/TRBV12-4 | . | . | CVSTLGTEAFF | TGTGTCAGCACCCTCGGCACTGAAGCATTCTTT